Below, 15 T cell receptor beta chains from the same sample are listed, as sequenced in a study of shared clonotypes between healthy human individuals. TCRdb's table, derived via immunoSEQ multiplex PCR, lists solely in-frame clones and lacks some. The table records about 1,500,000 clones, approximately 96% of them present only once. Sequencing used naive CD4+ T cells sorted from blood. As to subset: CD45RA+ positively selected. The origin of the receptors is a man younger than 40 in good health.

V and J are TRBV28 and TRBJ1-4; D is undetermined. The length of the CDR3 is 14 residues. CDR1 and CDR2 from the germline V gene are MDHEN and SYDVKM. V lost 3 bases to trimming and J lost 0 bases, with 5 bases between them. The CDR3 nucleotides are TGTGCCAGCAGTTTTGGTTCAACTAATGAAAAACTGTTTTTT. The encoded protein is CASSFGSTNEKLFF.

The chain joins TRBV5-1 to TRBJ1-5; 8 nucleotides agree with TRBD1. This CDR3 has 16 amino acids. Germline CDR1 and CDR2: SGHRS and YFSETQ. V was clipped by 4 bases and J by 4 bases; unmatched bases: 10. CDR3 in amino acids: CASSPGETGVNQPQHF. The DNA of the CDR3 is TGCGCCAGCAGCCCCGGGGAGACAGGGGTAAATCAGCCCCAGCATTTT.

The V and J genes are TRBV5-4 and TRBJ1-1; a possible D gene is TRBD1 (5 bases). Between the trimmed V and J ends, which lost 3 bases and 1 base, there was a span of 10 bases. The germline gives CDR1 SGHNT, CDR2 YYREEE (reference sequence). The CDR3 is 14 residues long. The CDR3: CASSWGLENTEAFF. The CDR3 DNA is TGTGCCAGCAGCTGGGGACTCGAGAACACTGAAGCTTTCTTT.

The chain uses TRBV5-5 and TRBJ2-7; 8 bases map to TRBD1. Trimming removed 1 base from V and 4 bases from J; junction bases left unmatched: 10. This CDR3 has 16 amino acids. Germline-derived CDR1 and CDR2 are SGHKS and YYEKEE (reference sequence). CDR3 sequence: CASSLRLQGAMYEQYF. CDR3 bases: TGTGCCAGCAGCTTGCGTCTTCAGGGGGCTATGTACGAGCAGTACTTC.

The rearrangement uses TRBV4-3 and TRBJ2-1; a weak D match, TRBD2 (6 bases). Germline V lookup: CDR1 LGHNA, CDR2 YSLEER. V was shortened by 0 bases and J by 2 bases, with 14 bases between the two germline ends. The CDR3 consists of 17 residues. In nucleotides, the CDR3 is TGCGCCAGCAGCCAAGATCCCTCTAGCGCCCCCTACAATGAGCAGTTCTTC. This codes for CASSQDPSSAPYNEQFF.

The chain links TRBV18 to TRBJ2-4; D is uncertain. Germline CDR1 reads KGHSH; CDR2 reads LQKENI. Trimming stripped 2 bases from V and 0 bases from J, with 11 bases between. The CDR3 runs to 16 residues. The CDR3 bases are TGTGCCAGCTCACCAGAGGTGGTCCTAGCCAAAAACATTCAGTACTTC. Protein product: CASSPEVVLAKNIQYF.

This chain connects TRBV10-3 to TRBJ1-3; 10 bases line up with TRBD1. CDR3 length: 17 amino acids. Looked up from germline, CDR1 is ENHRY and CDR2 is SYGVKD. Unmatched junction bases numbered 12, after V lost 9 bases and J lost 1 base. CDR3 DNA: TGTGCCATTTCAGACCGGACAGGGGGAGGTTCTGGAAACACCATATATTTT. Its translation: CAISDRTGGGSGNTIYF.

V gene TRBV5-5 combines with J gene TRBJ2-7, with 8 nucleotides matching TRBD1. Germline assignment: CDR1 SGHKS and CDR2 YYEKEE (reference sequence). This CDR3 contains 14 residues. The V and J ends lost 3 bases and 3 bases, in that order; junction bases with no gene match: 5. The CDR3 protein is CASSSLTGDYEQYF. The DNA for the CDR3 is TGTGCCAGCAGCTCCCTGACAGGGGACTACGAGCAGTACTTC.

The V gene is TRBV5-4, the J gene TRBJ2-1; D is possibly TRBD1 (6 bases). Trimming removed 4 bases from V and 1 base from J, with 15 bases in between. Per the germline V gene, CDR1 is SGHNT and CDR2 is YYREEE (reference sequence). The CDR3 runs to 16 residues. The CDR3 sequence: CASSHARTASYNEQFF. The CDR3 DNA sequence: TGTGCCAGCAGCCACGCACGGACAGCTTCCTACAATGAGCAGTTCTTC.

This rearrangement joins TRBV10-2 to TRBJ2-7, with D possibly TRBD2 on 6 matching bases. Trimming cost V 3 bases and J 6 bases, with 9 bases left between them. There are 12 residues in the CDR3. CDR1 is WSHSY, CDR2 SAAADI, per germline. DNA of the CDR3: TGCGCCAGCAGTGAAGGAGGGGTCGAGCAGTACTTC. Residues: CASSEGGVEQYF.

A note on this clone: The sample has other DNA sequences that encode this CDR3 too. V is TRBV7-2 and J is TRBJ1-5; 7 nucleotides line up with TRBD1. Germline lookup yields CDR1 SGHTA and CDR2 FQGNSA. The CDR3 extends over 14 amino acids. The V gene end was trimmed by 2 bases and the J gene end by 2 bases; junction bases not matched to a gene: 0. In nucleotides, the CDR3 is TGTGCCAGCAGCTTAACAGGGGGCAATCAGCCCCAGCATTTT. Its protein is CASSLTGGNQPQHF.

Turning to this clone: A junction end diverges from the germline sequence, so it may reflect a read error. For the CDR3, the DNA is TGTGCCAGTAGTTTTCGAGACAGGGCGACTGGCTACACCTTC. Encoded protein: CASSFRDRATGYTF. V usage is TRBV27 and J usage is TRBJ1-2; 7 positions match TRBD1. This CDR3 has 14 residues. Germline-derived CDR1 and CDR2 are MNHEY and SMNVEV (reference sequence).

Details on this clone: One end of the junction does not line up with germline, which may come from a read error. CDR3 amino acids: CASSYGDSSNEQFF. Written as DNA, the CDR3 is TGTGCCAGCAGTTATGGTGACTCCTCCAATGAGCAGTTCTTC. V and J are TRBV6-5 and TRBJ2-1, with no clear D. The length of the CDR3 is 14 residues. Germline CDR1 reads MNHEY; CDR2 reads SVGAGI.

CDR3 sequence (DNA): TGTGCCAGCAGCCCTAAGGGACATCCAACTAGCACAGATACGCAGTATTTT. Translated: CASSPKGHPTSTDTQYF. This rearrangement joins TRBV7-9 to TRBJ2-3; TRBD1 is a possible D gene (6 bases). V gave up 5 bases and J gave up 0 bases, with 18 bases separating them. CDR3 length: 17 residues. Germline CDR1 is SEHNR and CDR2 is FQNEAQ (reference sequence).

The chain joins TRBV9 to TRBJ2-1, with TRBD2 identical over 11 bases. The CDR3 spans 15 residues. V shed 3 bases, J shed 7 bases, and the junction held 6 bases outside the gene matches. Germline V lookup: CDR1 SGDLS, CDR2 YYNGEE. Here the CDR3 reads CASSATSGSGNEQFF. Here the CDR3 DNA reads TGTGCCAGCAGCGCCACTAGCGGGAGTGGTAATGAGCAGTTCTTC. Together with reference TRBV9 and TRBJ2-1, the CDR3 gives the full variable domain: DSGVTQTPKHLITATGQRVTLRCSPRSGDLSVYWYQQSLDQGLQFLIQYYNGEERAKGNILERFSAQQFPDLHSELNLSSLELGDSALYFCASSATSGSGNEQFFGPGTRLTVL.